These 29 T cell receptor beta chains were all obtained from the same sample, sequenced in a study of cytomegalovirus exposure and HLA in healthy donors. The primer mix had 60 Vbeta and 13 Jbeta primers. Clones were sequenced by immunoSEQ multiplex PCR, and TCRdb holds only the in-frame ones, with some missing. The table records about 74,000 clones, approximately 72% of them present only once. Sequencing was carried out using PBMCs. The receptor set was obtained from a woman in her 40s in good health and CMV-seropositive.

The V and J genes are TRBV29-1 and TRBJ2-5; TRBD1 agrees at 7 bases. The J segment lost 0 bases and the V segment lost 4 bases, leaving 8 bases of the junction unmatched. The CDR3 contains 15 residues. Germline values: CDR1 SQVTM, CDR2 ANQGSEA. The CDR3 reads CSVGGQANYQETQYF. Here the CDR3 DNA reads TGCAGCGTTGGAGGACAGGCGAACTACCAAGAGACCCAGTACTTC.

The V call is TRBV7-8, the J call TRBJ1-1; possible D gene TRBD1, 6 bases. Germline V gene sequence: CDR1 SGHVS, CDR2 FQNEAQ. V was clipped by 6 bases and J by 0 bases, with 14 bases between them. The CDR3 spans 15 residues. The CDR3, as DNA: TGTGCCAGCAGATCCCGGGGGGACATGAACACTGAAGCTTTCTTT. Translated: CASRSRGDMNTEAFF.

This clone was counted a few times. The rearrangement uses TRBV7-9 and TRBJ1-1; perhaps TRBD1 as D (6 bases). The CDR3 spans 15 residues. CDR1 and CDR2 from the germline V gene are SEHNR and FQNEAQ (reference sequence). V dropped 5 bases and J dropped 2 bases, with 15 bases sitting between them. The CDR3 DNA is TGTGCCAGCAGCGCCGACAGGACGCCCAACACTGAAGCTTTCTTT. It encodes CASSADRTPNTEAFF.

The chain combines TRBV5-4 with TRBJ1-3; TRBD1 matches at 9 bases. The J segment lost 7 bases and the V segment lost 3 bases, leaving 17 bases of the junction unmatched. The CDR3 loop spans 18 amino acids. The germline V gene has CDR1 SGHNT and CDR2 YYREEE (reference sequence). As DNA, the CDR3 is TGTGCCAGCAGCTCAAGTGGGGGACACGGACAGGGGATTAACACCATATATTTT. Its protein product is CASSSSGGHGQGINTIYF.

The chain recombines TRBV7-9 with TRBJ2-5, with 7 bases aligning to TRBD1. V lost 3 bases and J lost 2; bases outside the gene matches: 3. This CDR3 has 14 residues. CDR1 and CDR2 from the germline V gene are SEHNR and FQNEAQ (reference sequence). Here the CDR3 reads CASSLRTGQETQYF. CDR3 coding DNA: TGTGCCAGCAGCTTGAGGACAGGTCAAGAGACCCAGTACTTC.

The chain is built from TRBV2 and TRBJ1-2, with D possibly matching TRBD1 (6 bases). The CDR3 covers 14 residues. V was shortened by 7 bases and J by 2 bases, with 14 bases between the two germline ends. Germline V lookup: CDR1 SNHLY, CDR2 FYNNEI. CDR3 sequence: CASTSGGGNYGYTF. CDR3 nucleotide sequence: TGTGCCAGCACTTCGGGGGGCGGGAACTATGGCTACACCTTC. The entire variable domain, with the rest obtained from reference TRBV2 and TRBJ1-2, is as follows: EPEVTQTPSHQVTQMGQEVILRCVPISNHLYFYWYRQILGQKVEFLVSFYNNEISEKSEIFDDQFSVERPDGSNFTLKIRSTKLEDSAMYFCASTSGGGNYGYTFGSGTRLTVV.

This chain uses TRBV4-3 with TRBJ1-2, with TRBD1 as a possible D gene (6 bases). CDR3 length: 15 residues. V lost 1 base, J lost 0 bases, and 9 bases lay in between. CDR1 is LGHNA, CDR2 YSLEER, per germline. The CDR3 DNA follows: TGCGCCAGCAGCCAAGGTAGGACAGCTAACTATGGCTACACCTTC. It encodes CASSQGRTANYGYTF.

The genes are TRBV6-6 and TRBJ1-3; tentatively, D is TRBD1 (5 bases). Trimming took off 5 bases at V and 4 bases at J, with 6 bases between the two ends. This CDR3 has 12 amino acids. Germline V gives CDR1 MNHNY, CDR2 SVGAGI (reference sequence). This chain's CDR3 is CASSRQGNTIYF. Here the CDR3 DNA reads TGTGCCAGCAGTAGACAGGGAAACACCATATATTTT.

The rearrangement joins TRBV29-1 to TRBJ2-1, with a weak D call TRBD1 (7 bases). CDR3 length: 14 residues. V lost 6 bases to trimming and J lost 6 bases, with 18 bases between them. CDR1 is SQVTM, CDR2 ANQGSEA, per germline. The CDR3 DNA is TGCAGCGTCCTCAGGGGGGTGGGGAGCAATGAGCAGTTCTTC. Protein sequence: CSVLRGVGSNEQFF.

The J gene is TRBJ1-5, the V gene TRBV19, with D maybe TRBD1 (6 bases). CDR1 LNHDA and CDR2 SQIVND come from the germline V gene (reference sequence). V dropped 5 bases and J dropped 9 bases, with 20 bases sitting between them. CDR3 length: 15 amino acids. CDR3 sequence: CASSGKTGGGGPQHF. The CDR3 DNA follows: TGTGCCAGTAGTGGAAAGACAGGAGGTGGTGGGCCCCAGCATTTT.

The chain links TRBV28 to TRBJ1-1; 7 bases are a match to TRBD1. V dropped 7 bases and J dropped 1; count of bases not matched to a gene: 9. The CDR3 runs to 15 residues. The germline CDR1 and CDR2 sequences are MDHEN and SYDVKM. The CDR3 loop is CASTLSGTANTEAFF. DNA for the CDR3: TGTGCCAGCACTCTCTCCGGGACAGCGAACACTGAAGCTTTCTTT.

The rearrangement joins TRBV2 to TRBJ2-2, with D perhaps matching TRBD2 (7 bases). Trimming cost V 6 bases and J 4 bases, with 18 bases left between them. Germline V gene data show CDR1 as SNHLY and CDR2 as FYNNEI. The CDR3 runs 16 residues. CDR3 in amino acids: CASSERGHSSTGELFF. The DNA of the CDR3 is TGTGCCAGCAGCGAGCGGGGACACTCGAGCACCGGGGAGCTGTTTTTT.

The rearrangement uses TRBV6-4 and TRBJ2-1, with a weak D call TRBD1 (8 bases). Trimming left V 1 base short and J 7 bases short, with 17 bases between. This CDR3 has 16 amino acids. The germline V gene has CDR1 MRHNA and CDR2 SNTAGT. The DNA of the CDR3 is TGTGCCAGCAGTGACTTACAGGGGGGGATGATGAATGAGCAGTTCTTC. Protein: CASSDLQGGMMNEQFF.

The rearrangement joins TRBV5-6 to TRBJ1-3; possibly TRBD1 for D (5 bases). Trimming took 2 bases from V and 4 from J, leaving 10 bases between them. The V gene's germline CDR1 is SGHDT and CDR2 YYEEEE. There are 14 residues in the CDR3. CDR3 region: CASSFGGAGNTIYF. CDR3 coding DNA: TGTGCCAGCAGCTTCGGGGGTGCCGGAAACACCATATATTTT.

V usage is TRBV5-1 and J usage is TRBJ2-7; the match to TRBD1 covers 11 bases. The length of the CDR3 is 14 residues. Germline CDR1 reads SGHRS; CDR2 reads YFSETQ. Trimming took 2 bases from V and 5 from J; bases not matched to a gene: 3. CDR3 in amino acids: CASSFPGQGDEQYF. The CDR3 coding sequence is TGCGCCAGCAGCTTCCCGGGACAGGGGGACGAGCAGTACTTC.

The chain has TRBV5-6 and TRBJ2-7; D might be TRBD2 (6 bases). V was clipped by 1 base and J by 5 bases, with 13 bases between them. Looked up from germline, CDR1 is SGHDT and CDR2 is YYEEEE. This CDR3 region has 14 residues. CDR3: CASSLWRGSNEQYF. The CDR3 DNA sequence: TGTGCCAGCAGCTTGTGGAGGGGTTCCAACGAGCAGTACTTC.

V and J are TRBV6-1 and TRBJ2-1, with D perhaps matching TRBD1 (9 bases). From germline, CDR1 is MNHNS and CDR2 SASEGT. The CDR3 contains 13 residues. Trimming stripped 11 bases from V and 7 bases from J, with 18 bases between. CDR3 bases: TGTGCCGGACGGGAGGGACAGGGTAATGAGCAGTTCTTC. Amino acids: CAGREGQGNEQFF.

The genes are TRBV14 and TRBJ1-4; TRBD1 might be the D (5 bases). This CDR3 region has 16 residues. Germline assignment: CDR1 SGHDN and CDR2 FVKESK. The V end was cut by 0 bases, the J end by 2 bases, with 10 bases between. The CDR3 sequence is CASSQDSGVTNEKLFF. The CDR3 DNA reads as TGTGCCAGCAGCCAAGATTCGGGGGTGACTAATGAAAAACTGTTTTTT.

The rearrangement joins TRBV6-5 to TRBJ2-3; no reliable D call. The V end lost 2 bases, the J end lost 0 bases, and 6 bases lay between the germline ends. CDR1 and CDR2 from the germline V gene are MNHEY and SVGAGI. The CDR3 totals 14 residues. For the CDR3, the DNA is TGTGCCAGCAGTTACGAAGAGAGCACAGATACGCAGTATTTT. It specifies CASSYEESTDTQYF.

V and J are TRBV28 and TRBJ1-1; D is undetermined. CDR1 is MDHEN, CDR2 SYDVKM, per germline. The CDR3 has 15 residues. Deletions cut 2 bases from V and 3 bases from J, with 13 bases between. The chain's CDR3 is CASSLGGNWDTEAFF. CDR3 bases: TGTGCCAGCAGTTTAGGAGGGAATTGGGACACTGAAGCTTTCTTT.

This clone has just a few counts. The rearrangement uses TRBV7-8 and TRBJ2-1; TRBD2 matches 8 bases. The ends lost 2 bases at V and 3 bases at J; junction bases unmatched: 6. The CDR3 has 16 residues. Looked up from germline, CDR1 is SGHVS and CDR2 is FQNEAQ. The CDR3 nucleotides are TGTGCCAGCAGCTTATTCGGGGGACTAGTCTACAATGAGCAGTTCTTC. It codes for CASSLFGGLVYNEQFF.

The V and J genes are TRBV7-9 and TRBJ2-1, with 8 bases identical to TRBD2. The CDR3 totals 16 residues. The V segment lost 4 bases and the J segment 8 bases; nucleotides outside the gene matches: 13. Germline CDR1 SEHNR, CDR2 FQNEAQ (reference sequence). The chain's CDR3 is CASSSKPGLVFDEQFF. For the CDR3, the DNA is TGTGCCAGCAGCTCTAAACCGGGACTAGTATTCGATGAGCAGTTCTTC.

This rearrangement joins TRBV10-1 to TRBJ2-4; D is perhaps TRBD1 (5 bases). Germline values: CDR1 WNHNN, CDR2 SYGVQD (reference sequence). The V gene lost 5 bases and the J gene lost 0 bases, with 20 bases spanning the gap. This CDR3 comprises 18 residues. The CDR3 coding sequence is TGCGCCAGCAGTATCGCAGGCCCCAGGGCCCTAGCCAAAAACATTCAGTACTTC. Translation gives CASSIAGPRALAKNIQYF.

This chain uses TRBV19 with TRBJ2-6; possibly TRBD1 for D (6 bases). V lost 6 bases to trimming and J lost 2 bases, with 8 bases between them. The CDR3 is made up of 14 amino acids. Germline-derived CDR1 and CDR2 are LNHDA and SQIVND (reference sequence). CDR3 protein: CASSRTAGANVLTF. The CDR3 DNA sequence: TGTGCCAGTAGCCGGACAGCTGGGGCCAACGTCCTGACTTTC. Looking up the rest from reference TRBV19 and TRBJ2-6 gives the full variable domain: DGGITQSPKYLFRKEGQNVTLSCEQNLNHDAMYWYRQDPGQGLRLIYYSQIVNDFQKGDIAEGYSVSREKKESFPLTVTSAQKNPTAFYLCASSRTAGANVLTFGAGSRLTVL.

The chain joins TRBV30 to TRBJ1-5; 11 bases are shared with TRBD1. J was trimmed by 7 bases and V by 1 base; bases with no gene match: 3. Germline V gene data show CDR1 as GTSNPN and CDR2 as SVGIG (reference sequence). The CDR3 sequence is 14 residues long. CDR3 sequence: CAWSAGQGEQPQHF. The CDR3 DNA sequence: TGTGCCTGGAGTGCGGGACAGGGGGAACAGCCCCAGCATTTT.

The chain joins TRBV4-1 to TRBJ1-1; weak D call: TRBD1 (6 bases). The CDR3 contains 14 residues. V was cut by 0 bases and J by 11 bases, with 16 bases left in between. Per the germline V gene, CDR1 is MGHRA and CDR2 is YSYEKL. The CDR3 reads CASSQDGQTSSAFF. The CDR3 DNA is TGCGCCAGCAGCCAAGACGGACAGACCTCTTCTGCTTTCTTT.

The CDR3, as DNA: TGTGCCAGCAGCTCGACAGAATCTGGAAACACCATATATTTT. As protein: CASSSTESGNTIYF. The V and J genes are TRBV5-8 and TRBJ1-3, with a possible D match to TRBD1 (5 bases). V shed 3 bases and J shed 1 base, with 8 bases lying between them. The germline V gene encodes CDR1 SGHTS and CDR2 YDEGEE. The CDR3 runs to 14 residues.

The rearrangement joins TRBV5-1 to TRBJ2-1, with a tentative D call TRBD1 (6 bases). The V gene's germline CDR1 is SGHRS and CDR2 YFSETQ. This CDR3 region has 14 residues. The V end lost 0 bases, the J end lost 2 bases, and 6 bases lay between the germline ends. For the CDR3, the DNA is TGCGCCAGCAGCTTGGGGGACACCTACAATGAGCAGTTCTTC. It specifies CASSLGDTYNEQFF. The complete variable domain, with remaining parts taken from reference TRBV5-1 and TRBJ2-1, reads KAGVTQTPRYLIKTRGQQVTLSCSPISGHRSVSWYQQTPGQGLQFLFEYFSETQRNKGNFPGRFSGRQFSNSRSEMNVSTLELGDSALYLCASSLGDTYNEQFFGPGTRLTVL.

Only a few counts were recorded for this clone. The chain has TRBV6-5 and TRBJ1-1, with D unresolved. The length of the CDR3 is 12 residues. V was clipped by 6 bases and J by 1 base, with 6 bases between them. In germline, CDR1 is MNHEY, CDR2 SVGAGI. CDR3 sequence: CASSSQNTEAFF. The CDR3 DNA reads TGTGCCAGCAGCTCACAGAACACTGAAGCTTTCTTT.